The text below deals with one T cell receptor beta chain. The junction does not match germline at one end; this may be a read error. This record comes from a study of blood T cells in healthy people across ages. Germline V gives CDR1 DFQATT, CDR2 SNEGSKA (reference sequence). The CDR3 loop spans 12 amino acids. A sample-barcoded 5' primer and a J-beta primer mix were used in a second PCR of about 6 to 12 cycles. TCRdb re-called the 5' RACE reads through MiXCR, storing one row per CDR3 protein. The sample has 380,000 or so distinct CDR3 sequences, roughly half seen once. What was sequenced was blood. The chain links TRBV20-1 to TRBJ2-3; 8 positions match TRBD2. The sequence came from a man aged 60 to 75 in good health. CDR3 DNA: TGCAGTGCCGCGGGGGGCACGGATACGCAGTATTTT. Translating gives CSAAGGTDTQYF.